The subject of this entry is one T cell receptor beta chain. This specimen comes from a study of blood T cell repertoires in COVID-19. Across the study: From T cells, B-cell-depleted T cells, or PBMCs came the material, which was cDNA or gDNA.

V lost 6 bases and J lost 4; bases outside the gene matches: 10. Germline loops: CDR1 ENHRY, CDR2 SYGVKD. The CDR3 runs 15 residues. Assay: immunoSEQ multiplex PCR; the TCRdb copy retains only in-frame clones and omits some. The sample has tens of thousands of clones, approximately 86% seen once. The chain recombines TRBV10-3 with TRBJ2-5; 8 bases match TRBD1. Sequencing used peripheral blood. This sequence originates from a male donor with acute or convalescent COVID-19. CDR3 amino acids: CAIRAGGQGGETQYF. Here the CDR3 DNA reads TGTGCCATCAGGGCCGGCGGACAGGGAGGAGAGACCCAGTACTTC.